These T cell receptor beta chains were read from a single sample in a study of cytomegalovirus exposure and HLA in healthy donors. The protocol was immunoSEQ multiplex PCR, while the TCRdb copy is restricted to in-frame clones and leaves out a portion. The sample lists roughly 100,000 clones, roughly 80% occurring once. Sequenced sample: PBMCs. The origin of the receptors is a man aged 40-55 years in good health and CMV-seronegative. Each CDR3 is given with its conserved first and last residue. The order of the fields is clone size, CDR3 length, V gene, J gene, D gene, CDR3 protein, CDR3 DNA. The D gene is left open where the match is weak. Some rows mark clone size as missing; the rest say once, few, many or name a class of expanded clone.

NA	14	TRBV7-9	TRBJ1-3	NA	CASSAERSGNTIYF	TGTGCCAGCAGCGCGGAGCGCTCTGGAAACACCATATATTTT
NA	15	TRBV6-1	TRBJ2-3	TRBD2	CASSRTSGGVDTQYF	TGTGCCAGCAGTAGGACTAGCGGGGGGGTAGATACGCAGTATTTT
few	13	TRBV19	TRBJ2-3	NA	CASSMSGTDTQYF	TGTGCCAGTAGTATGAGCGGAACAGATACGCAGTATTTT
NA	16	TRBV4-1	TRBJ1-5	TRBD1	CASSYGTGGKNQPQHF	TGCGCCAGCAGCTACGGGACAGGGGGAAAGAATCAGCCCCAGCATTTT
NA	14	TRBV5-1	TRBJ1-1	TRBD1	CASSLTGSDTEAFF	TGCGCCAGCAGCCTGACAGGGTCCGACACTGAAGCTTTCTTT
NA	15	TRBV5-4	TRBJ2-3	TRBD2	CASSLTSGVTDTQYF	TGTGCCAGCAGCTTAACTAGCGGGGTAACAGATACGCAGTATTTT
few	13	TRBV6-6	TRBJ2-3	NA	CASSALEADTQYF	TGTGCCAGCAGTGCCTTAGAAGCAGATACGCAGTATTTT
NA	15	TRBV6-1	TRBJ1-4	TRBD1	CASSAQGDGEEKLFF	TGTGCCAGCAGCGCTCAGGGGGACGGAGAGGAAAAACTGTTTTTT
NA	16	TRBV11-2	TRBJ1-3	NA	CASSLGPGATGNTIYF	TGTGCCAGCAGCTTAGGGCCAGGGGCTACTGGAAACACCATATATTTT
NA	14	TRBV5-4	TRBJ1-2	NA	CASGTGTQNYGYTF	TGTGCCAGCGGAACAGGGACCCAAAACTATGGCTACACCTTC
NA	13	TRBV7-9	TRBJ1-3	NA	CASRLMGGNTIYF	TGTGCCAGCAGACTAATGGGTGGAAACACCATATATTTT
NA	17	TRBV9	TRBJ2-7	TRBD2	CASSSTSGGGSPYEQYF	TGTGCCAGCAGCTCGACTAGCGGGGGGGGTAGCCCCTACGAGCAGTACTTC
NA	15	TRBV11-1	TRBJ2-7	TRBD1	CASSTRDRGLYEQYF	TGTGCCAGCAGCACTAGGGACAGGGGGCTATACGAGCAGTACTTC
few	15	TRBV7-9	TRBJ1-4	NA	CASSPRGATNEKLFF	TGTGCCAGCAGCCCCCGCGGGGCAACTAATGAAAAACTGTTTTTT
NA	11	TRBV29-1	TRBJ2-7	TRBD1	CSVAEQGGQYF	TGCAGCGTTGCCGAACAGGGGGGGCAGTACTTC
NA	13	TRBV29-1	TRBJ2-7	NA	CSVGRSGSYEQYF	TGCAGCGTTGGGAGATCGGGCTCCTACGAGCAGTACTTC
NA	15	TRBV6-5	TRBJ2-7	TRBD2	CASSSPSGGSYEQYF	TGTGCCAGCAGTTCTCCTAGCGGGGGTTCCTACGAGCAGTACTTC
NA	18	TRBV7-8	TRBJ2-1	TRBD2	CASSTSRMGLASPNEQFF	TGTGCCAGCAGTACATCCCGAATGGGACTAGCGAGCCCCAATGAGCAGTTCTTC
NA	15	TRBV10-1	TRBJ2-3	TRBD2	CASSASGGNRGAQYF	TGCGCCAGCAGTGCTAGCGGGGGAAACCGGGGGGCGCAGTATTTT
few	15	TRBV7-2	TRBJ2-7	TRBD1	CASRRGGTGGYEQYF	TGTGCCAGCAGAAGAGGCGGGACAGGGGGCTACGAGCAGTACTTC
NA	15	TRBV19	TRBJ1-4	NA	CASSIYGKANEKLFF	TGTGCCAGTAGTATTTACGGGAAGGCTAATGAAAAACTGTTTTTT
NA	15	TRBV5-8	TRBJ1-5	TRBD1	CASREGQNLNQPQHF	TGTGCCAGCAGAGAGGGACAGAACCTGAATCAGCCCCAGCATTTT
NA	16	TRBV5-4	TRBJ2-7	TRBD1	CASSPIPQGVSYEQYF	TGTGCCAGCAGCCCGATCCCACAGGGGGTCTCCTACGAGCAGTACTTC
few	15	TRBV6-5	TRBJ2-5	NA	CASRKQQGSWETQYF	TGTGCCAGCAGGAAGCAGCAGGGGAGCTGGGAGACCCAGTACTTC
few	14	TRBV19	TRBJ1-1	TRBD1	CASSKDRGRSEAFF	TGTGCCAGTAGTAAGGACAGGGGGCGGTCTGAAGCTTTCTTT
NA	17	TRBV7-8	TRBJ1-6	TRBD1	CASSRTAGTGINSPLHF	TGTGCCAGCAGCCGGACGGCGGGGACAGGGATTAATTCACCCCTCCACTTT
NA	16	TRBV18	TRBJ2-7	NA	CASSPGFGTRAYEQYF	TGTGCCAGCTCACCTGGTTTCGGGACAAGGGCCTACGAGCAGTACTTC
NA	13	TRBV6-6	TRBJ1-5	NA	CASSYDRRRPQHF	TGTGCCAGCAGTTACGACAGGCGTCGGCCCCAGCATTTT
NA	17	TRBV7-9	TRBJ2-3	TRBD2	CASSTGLAGGRIDTQYF	TGTGCCAGCAGCACCGGACTAGCGGGGGGGCGTATAGATACGCAGTATTTT
few	14	TRBV7-9	TRBJ1-5	NA	CASSLGHTNQPQHF	TGTGCCAGCAGCCTGGGACACACCAATCAGCCCCAGCATTTT
NA	15	TRBV5-6	TRBJ2-5	TRBD1	CASSQTGQGVETQYF	TGTGCCAGCAGCCAAACGGGACAGGGTGTGGAGACCCAGTACTTC
NA	14	TRBV4-2	TRBJ1-2	NA	CASSQDTTDYGYTF	TGTGCCAGCAGCCAAGATACGACAGACTATGGCTACACCTTC
NA	14	TRBV6-4	TRBJ1-1	TRBD1	CARPKRGRNTEAFF	TGTGCCAGACCCAAGAGGGGGCGGAACACTGAAGCTTTCTTT